Reported below is one TCR beta chain. The CDR3 is 14 amino acids. Unmatched junction bases numbered 1, after V lost 2 bases and J lost 3 bases. Germline-derived CDR1 and CDR2 are SGHNT and YYREEE (reference sequence). The data are from a study of blood T cell repertoires in COVID-19. Study overall: The analysed material was cDNA or gDNA that came from T cells, B-cell-depleted T cells, or PBMCs.

Sequenced by immunoSEQ multiplex PCR; TCRdb stores in-frame clones only, minus some. Here the sample spans around 250,000 clones, roughly four fifths being singletons. The receptor was isolated from a man in his fifties with active or convalescent COVID-19. The chain recombines TRBV5-4 with TRBJ2-2; TRBD1 matches 7 bases. Sequencing was carried out using peripheral blood. The CDR3 nucleotides are TGTGCCAGCAGCTTTACAGGGGACACCGGGGAGCTGTTTTTT. Its translation: CASSFTGDTGELFF.